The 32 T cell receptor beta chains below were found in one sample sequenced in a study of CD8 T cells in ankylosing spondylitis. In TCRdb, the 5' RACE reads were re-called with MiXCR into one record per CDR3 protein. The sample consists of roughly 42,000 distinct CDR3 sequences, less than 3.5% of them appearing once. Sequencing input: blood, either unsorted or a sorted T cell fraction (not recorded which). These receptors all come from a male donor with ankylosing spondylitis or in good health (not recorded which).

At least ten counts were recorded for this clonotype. CDR3 sequence: CASSVSNSLSYEQYF. DNA of the CDR3: TGTGCCAGCAGCGTATCCAACAGTCTATCCTACGAGCAGTACTTC. The chain links TRBV9 to TRBJ2-7, with D uncertain. V was cut by 1 base and J by 1 base, with 12 bases left in between. Germline lookup yields CDR1 SGDLS and CDR2 YYNGEE. The CDR3 length is 15 residues.

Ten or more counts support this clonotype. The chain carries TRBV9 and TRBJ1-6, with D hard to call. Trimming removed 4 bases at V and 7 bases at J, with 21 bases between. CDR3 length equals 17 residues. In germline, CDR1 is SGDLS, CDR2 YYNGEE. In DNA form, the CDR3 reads TGTGCCAGCAGCCTCGAAGAGTTCCGCGCGAGGAATTCACCCCTCCACTTT. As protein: CASSLEEFRARNSPLHF. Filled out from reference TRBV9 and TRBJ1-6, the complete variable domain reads DSGVTQTPKHLITATGQRVTLRCSPRSGDLSVYWYQQSLDQGLQFLIQYYNGEERAKGNILERFSAQQFPDLHSELNLSSLELGDSALYFCASSLEEFRARNSPLHFGNGTRLTVT.

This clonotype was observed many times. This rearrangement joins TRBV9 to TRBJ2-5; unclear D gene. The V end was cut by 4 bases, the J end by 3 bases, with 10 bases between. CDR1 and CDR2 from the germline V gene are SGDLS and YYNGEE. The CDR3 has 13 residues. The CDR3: CASSRAPKETQYF. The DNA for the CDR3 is TGTGCCAGCAGCAGAGCACCTAAAGAGACCCAGTACTTC.

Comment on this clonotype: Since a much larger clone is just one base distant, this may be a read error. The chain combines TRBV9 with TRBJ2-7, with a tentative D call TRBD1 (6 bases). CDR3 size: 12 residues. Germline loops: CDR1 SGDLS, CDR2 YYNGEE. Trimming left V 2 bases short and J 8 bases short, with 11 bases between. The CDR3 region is CASSVRDNQQYF. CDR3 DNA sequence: TGTGCCAGCAGCGTCCGGGACAACCAGCAGTACTTC.

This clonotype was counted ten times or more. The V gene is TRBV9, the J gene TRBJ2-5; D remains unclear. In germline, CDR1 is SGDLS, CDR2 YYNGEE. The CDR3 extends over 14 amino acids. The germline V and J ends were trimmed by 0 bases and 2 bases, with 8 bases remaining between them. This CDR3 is CASSVATRQETQYF. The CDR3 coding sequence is TGTGCCAGCAGCGTAGCTACACGGCAAGAGACCCAGTACTTC.

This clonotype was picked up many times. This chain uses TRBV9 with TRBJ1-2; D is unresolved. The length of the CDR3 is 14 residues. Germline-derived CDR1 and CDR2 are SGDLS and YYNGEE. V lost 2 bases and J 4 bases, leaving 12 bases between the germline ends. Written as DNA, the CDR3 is TGTGCCAGCAGCGTTTCCGGGAGTTCCTATGGCTACACCTTC. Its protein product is CASSVSGSSYGYTF.

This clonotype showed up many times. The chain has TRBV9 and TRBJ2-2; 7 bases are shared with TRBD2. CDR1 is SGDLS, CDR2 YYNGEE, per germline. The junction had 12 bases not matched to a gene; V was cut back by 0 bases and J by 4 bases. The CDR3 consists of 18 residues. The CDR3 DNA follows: TGTGCCAGCAGCGTAGGTCCTAGCGGAGGTCGGGGCACCGGGGAGCTGTTTTTT. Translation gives CASSVGPSGGRGTGELFF.

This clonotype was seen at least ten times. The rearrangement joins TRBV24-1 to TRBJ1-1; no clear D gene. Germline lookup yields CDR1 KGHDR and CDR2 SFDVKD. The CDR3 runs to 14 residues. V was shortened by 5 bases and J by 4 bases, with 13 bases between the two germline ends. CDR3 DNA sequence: TGTGCCACCAGTGTGGGCTTTGTTAGCACTGAAGCTTTCTTT. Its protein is CATSVGFVSTEAFF.

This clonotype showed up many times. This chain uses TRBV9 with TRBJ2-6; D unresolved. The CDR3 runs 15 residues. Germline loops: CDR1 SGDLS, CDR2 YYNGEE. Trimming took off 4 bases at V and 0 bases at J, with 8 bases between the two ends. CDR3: CASSPRDSGANVLTF. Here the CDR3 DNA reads TGTGCCAGCAGCCCCCGTGACTCTGGGGCCAACGTCCTGACTTTC.

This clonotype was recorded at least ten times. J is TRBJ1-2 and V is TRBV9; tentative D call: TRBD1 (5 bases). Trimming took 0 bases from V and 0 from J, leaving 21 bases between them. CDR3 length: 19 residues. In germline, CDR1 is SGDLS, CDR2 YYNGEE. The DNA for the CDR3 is TGTGCCAGCAGCGTAGGTCCATCCCCAGGGACTAGTTCTAACTATGGCTACACCTTC. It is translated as CASSVGPSPGTSSNYGYTF.

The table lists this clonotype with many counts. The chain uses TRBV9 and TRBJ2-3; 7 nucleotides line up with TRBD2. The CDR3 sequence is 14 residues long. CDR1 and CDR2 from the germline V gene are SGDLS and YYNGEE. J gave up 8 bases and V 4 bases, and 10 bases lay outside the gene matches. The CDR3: CASSFGLESATQYF. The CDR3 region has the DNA TGTGCCAGCAGCTTCGGACTAGAATCCGCTACGCAGTATTTT.

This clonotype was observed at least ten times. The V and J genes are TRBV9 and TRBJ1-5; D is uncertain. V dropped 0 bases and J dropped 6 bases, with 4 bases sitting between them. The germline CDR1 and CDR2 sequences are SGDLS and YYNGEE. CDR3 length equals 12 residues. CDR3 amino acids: CASSVDSQPQHF. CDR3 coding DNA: TGTGCCAGCAGCGTAGATTCTCAGCCCCAGCATTTT. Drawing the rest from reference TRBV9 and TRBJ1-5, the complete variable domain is DSGVTQTPKHLITATGQRVTLRCSPRSGDLSVYWYQQSLDQGLQFLIQYYNGEERAKGNILERFSAQQFPDLHSELNLSSLELGDSALYFCASSVDSQPQHFGDGTRLSIL.

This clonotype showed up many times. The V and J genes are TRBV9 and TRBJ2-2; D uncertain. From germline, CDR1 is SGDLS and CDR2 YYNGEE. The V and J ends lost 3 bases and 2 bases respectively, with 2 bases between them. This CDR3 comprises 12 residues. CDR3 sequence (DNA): TGTGCCAGCAGCGACAACACCGGGGAGCTGTTTTTT. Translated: CASSDNTGELFF.

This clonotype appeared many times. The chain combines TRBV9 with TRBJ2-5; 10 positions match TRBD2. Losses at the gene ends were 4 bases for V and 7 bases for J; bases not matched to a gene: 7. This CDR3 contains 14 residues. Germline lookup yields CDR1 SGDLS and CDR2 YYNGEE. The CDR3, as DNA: TGTGCCAGCAGCCCCGGACTAGCGGAAGGGACCCAGTACTTC. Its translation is CASSPGLAEGTQYF. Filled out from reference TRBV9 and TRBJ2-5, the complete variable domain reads DSGVTQTPKHLITATGQRVTLRCSPRSGDLSVYWYQQSLDQGLQFLIQYYNGEERAKGNILERFSAQQFPDLHSELNLSSLELGDSALYFCASSPGLAEGTQYFGPGTRLLVL.

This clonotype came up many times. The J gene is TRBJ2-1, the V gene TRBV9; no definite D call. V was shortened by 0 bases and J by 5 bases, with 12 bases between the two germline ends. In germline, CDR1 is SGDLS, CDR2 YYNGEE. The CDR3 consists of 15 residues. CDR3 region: CASSVEPVPHNEQFF. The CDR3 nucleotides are TGTGCCAGCAGCGTAGAACCCGTTCCCCACAATGAGCAGTTCTTC.

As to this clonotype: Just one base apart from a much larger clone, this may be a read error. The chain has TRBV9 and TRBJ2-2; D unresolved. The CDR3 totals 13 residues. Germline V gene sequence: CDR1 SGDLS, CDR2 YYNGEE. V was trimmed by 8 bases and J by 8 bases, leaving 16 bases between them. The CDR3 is CARSRSYEGELFF. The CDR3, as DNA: TGTGCCAGAAGCCGGTCCTATGAGGGGGAGCTGTTTTTT.

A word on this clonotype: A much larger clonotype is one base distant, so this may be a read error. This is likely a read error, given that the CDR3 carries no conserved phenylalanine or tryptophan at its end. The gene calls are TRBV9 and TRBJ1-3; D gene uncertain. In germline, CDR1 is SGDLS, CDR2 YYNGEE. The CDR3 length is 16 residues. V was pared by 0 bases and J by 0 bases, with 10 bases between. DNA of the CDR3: TGTGCCAGCAGCGTAGGGACCGGGAGCTCTGGAAACACCATATATCTT. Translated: CASSVGTGSSGNTIYL.

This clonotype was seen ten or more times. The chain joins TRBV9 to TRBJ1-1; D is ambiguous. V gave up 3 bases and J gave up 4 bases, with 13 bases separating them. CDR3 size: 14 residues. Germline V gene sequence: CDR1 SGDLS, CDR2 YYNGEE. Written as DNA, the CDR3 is TGTGCCAGCAGCGGGGCCTCTGCCGGCACTGAAGCTTTCTTT. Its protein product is CASSGASAGTEAFF.

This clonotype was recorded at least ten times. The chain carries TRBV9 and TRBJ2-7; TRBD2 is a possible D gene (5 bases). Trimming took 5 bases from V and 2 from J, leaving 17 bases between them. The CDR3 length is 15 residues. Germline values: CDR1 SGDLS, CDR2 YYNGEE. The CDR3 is CASRADLNGPYEQYF. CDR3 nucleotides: TGTGCCAGCAGAGCGGACCTAAACGGGCCCTACGAGCAGTACTTC.

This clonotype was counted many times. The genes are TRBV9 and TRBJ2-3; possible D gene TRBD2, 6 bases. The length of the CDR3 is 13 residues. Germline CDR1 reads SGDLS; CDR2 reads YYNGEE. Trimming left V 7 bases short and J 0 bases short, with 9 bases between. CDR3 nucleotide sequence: TGTGCCAGCGGCGGGGTTAGCACAGATACGCAGTATTTT. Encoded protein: CASGGVSTDTQYF.

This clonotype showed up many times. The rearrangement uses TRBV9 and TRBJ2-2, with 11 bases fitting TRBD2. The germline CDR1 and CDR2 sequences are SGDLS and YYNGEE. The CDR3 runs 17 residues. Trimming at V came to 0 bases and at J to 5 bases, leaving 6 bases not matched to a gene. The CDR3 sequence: CASSVVSGRAGTGELFF. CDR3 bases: TGTGCCAGCAGCGTAGTTAGCGGGAGGGCCGGGACCGGGGAGCTGTTTTTT.

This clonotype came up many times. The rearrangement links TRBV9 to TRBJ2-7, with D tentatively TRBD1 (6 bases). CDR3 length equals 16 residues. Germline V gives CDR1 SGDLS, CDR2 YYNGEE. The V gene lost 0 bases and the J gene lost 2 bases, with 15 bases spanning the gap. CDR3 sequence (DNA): TGTGCCAGCAGCGTAGATGCTGGGACACGGACCTACGAGCAGTACTTC. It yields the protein CASSVDAGTRTYEQYF.

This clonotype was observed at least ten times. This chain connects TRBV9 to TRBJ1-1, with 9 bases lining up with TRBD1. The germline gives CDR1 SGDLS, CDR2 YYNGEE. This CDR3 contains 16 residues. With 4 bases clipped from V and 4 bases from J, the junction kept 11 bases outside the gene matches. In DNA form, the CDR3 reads TGTGCCAGCAGCTCCCGACAGGGGGGGAGGAGCACTGAAGCTTTCTTT. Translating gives CASSSRQGGRSTEAFF.

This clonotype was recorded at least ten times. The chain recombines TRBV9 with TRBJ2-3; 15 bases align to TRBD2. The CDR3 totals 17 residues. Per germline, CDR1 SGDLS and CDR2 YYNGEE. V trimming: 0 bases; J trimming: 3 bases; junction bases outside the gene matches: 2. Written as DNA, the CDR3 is TGTGCCAGCAGCGTAGAAGGACTAGCGGGAGGGACAGATACGCAGTATTTT. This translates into CASSVEGLAGGTDTQYF.

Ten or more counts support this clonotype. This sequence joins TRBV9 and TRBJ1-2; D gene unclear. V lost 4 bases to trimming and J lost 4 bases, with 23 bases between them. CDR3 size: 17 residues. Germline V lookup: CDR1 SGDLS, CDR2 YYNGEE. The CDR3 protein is CASSSEGGGRIGYGYTF. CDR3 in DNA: TGTGCCAGCAGCTCGGAGGGAGGCGGACGAATTGGCTATGGCTACACCTTC.

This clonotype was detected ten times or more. CDR3 DNA sequence: TGTGCCAGCAGCGTATCAGGGGATAGCAATCAGCCCCAGCATTTT. Amino acid sequence: CASSVSGDSNQPQHF. The chain links TRBV9 to TRBJ1-5, with D perhaps TRBD1 (6 bases). V lost 1 base to trimming and J lost 0 bases, with 8 bases between them. Germline V gene sequence: CDR1 SGDLS, CDR2 YYNGEE. CDR3 length: 15 amino acids.

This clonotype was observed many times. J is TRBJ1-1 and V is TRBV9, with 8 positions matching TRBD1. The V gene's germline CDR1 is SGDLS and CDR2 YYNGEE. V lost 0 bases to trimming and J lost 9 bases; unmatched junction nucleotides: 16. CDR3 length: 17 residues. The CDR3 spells CASSVGVSGTGISQAFF. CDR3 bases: TGTGCCAGCAGCGTAGGAGTATCTGGGACAGGAATAAGTCAAGCTTTCTTT.

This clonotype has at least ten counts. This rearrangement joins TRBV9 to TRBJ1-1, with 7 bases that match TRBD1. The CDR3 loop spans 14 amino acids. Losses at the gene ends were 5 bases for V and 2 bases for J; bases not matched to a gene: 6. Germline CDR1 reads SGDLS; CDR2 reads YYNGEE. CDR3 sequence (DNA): TGTGCCAGCAGTGTGACAGGGCTTAACACTGAAGCTTTCTTT. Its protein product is CASSVTGLNTEAFF.

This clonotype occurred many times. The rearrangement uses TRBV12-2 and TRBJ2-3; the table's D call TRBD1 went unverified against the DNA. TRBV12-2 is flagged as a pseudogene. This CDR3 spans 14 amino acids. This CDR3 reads CASRFDSLTDTQYF. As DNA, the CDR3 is TGTGCAAGTCGCTTCGACAGTCTCACAGATACGCAGTATTTT.

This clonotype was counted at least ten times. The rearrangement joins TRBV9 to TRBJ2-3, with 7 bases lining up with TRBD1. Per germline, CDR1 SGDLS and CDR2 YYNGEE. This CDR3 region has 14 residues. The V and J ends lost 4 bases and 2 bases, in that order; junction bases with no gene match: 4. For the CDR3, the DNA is TGTGCCAGCAGCTGGGACAGACACACAGATACGCAGTATTTT. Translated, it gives CASSWDRHTDTQYF.

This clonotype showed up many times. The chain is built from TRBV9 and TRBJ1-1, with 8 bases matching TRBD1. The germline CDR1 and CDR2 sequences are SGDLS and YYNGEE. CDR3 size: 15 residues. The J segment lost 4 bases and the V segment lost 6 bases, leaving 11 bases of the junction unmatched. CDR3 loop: CASTFSTGEGTEAFF. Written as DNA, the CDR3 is TGTGCCAGCACCTTTTCGACAGGGGAGGGCACTGAAGCTTTCTTT.

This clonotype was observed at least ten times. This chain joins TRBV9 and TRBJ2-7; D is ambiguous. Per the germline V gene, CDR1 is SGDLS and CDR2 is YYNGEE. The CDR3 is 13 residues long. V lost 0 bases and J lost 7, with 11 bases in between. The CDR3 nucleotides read TGTGCCAGCAGCGTAGAGGACCTAGGGGAGCAGTACTTC. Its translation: CASSVEDLGEQYF. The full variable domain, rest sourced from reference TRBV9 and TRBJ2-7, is DSGVTQTPKHLITATGQRVTLRCSPRSGDLSVYWYQQSLDQGLQFLIQYYNGEERAKGNILERFSAQQFPDLHSELNLSSLELGDSALYFCASSVEDLGEQYFGPGTRLTVT.